The rows below give T cell receptor beta chains drawn from one sample of a study of prognosis after radiotherapy for stage I lung cancer. TCRdb used MiXCR to reprocess the multiplex PCR reads, holding one entry per CDR3 protein. The table lists approximately 41,000 distinct CDR3 sequences, roughly a quarter of them singletons. The sample consisted of PBMCs, taken before or after stereotactic body radiation therapy (not recorded which). The receptor set was obtained from a donor aged 50 or older with non-small cell lung cancer. CDR3s include the opening cysteine and the closing phenylalanine or tryptophan. A D gene is named only where the DNA matches it firmly. Clone size, where shown, is once, few, many, or a class for clones that have expanded.

j_call	clone_size	d_call	v_call	cdr3_nt	cdr3_aa
TRBJ2-1	many	NA	TRBV9	TGTGCCAGCAGCGTAAGAGGGCACCCCGGAGGGAATGAGCAGTTCTTC	CASSVRGHPGGNEQFF
TRBJ1-4	many	NA	TRBV4-2	TGTGCCAGCAGCCAAGATGCAGCGGTCGGGAAACTGTTTTTT	CASSQDAAVGKLFF
TRBJ1-2	many	NA	TRBV10-3	TGTGCCATCAGTGAGTTGGGTTCTGATGGCTACACCTTC	CAISELGSDGYTF
TRBJ1-1	many	TRBD1	TRBV5-6	TGTGCCAGCAGCATCGACAGGGGGCGCACTGAAGCTTTCTTT	CASSIDRGRTEAFF
TRBJ1-1	NA	NA	TRBV14	TGTGCCAGCAGCAAAGTTGAGAACACTGAAGCTTTCTTT	CASSKVENTEAFF
TRBJ2-2	NA	NA	TRBV9	TGTGCCAGCAGCGTAGGCGGCGGGGAGCTGTTTTTT	CASSVGGGELFF
TRBJ2-1	many	TRBD2	TRBV9	TGTGCCAGCAGCGCAGGGACTAGCGGGAGTAATGAGCAGTTCTTC	CASSAGTSGSNEQFF
TRBJ2-3	many	TRBD1	TRBV25-1	TGTGCCAGCAGTAGACAGGGTTCTTTCACAGATACGCAGTATTTT	CASSRQGSFTDTQYF
TRBJ2-5	many	TRBD2	TRBV5-1	TGCGCCACTTCGACTAGCGGGGGGGTGGAGACCCAGTACTTC	CATSTSGGVETQYF
TRBJ2-1	many	NA	TRBV14	TGTGCCAGCAGCCAGAGCGGGCCGCACAATGAGCAGTTCTTC	CASSQSGPHNEQFF
TRBJ1-4	NA	TRBD1	TRBV7-8	TGTGCCAGCAGCTACCGGGACAGGGGGAAACTGTTTTTT	CASSYRDRGKLFF
TRBJ2-1	many	TRBD1	TRBV6-2/TRBV6-3	TGTGCCAGCAGTGAATTTGGGGACAGGGGTGATGAGCAGTTCTTC	CASSEFGDRGDEQFF
TRBJ1-4	many	TRBD1	TRBV11-1	TGTGCCAGCAGCTTCGCAGGGGGGAGTGAAAAACTGTTTTTT	CASSFAGGSEKLFF
TRBJ2-7	many	NA	TRBV20-1	TGCAGTGTCCTGCTTAGCAGACGCTCCTACGAGCAGTACTTC	CSVLLSRRSYEQYF
TRBJ2-3	many	NA	TRBV5-8	TGTGCCAGCAGCTTGGACAGGGTCACAGATACGCAGTATTTT	CASSLDRVTDTQYF
TRBJ2-1	many	NA	TRBV28	TGTGCCAGCAGTTACTTTCCCTTCTCCTACAATGAGCAGTTCTTC	CASSYFPFSYNEQFF
TRBJ1-2	many	NA	TRBV5-5	TGTGCCAGCAGCGGACAGTCAGCTAACTATGGCTACACCTTC	CASSGQSANYGYTF
TRBJ2-7	NA	TRBD1	TRBV6-9	TGTGCCAGCAGTTACTACACCGGGACAGGGATTTACGAGAAGTACTTC	CASSYYTGTGIYEKYF
TRBJ1-2	many	NA	TRBV4-1	TGCGCCAGCAGCCAAGATACTCCCCAAGGACAGACCTTCTTCTATGGCTACACCTTC	CASSQDTPQGQTFFYGYTF
TRBJ2-3	many	NA	TRBV12-3/TRBV12-4	TGTGCCAGCAGTTTTGAGCGGATCAACACAGATACGCAGTATTTT	CASSFERINTDTQYF
TRBJ2-7	many	TRBD1	TRBV5-8	TGTGCCAGCAGCTCCTGGACAGGGTACCACGAGCAGTACTTC	CASSSWTGYHEQYF
TRBJ2-6	NA	TRBD1	TRBV30	TGTGCCTGGAGTGCTGAGGGGGCCGGGGCCAACGTCCTGACTTTC	CAWSAEGAGANVLTF
TRBJ1-5	many	TRBD1	TRBV19	TGTGCCAGTAGTATGTCAGGGGGTAAACAGCCCCAGCATTTT	CASSMSGGKQPQHF
TRBJ2-2	many	TRBD2	TRBV6-2/TRBV6-3	TGTGCCAGCAGTTCTTACGGGGGGTTTTTCACCGGGGAGCTGTTTTTT	CASSSYGGFFTGELFF
TRBJ2-7	many	TRBD2	TRBV9	TGTGCCAGCAGCACAGTGGCGCTAGCGGGGGGCGACGAGCAGTACTTC	CASSTVALAGGDEQYF
TRBJ1-3	medium-sized	NA	TRBV5-4	TGTGCCAGCAGCCCGGGGAGGGAAAACACCATATATTTT	CASSPGRENTIYF
TRBJ1-1	NA	NA	TRBV7-6	TGTGCCAGCAGCGGGACCCTTTGCACTAAAGCTTTCTTT	CASSGTLCTKAFF
TRBJ1-4	many	NA	TRBV6-1	TGTGCCAGCACTCTAAGCCAGGGTGAAAAACTGTTTTTT	CASTLSQGEKLFF
TRBJ1-2	many	TRBD1	TRBV5-1	TGCGCCAGCAGCTTGGGGGGACAGGGACTATATGGCTACACCTTC	CASSLGGQGLYGYTF
TRBJ1-5	many	NA	TRBV9	TGTGCCAGTGGGTATGAGGGGTCCCAGCCCCAGCATTTT	CASGYEGSQPQHF
TRBJ1-5	many	NA	TRBV27	TGTGCCAGCTCACAAGGATATAGCAATCAGCCCCAGCATTTT	CASSQGYSNQPQHF
TRBJ2-3	many	NA	TRBV7-2	TGTGCCAGCAGCTTAGTAGGAGCCGCAGATACGCAGTATTTT	CASSLVGAADTQYF
TRBJ1-3	many	NA	TRBV4-2	TGTGCCAGCAGCCAAGATGTAACCTACTCTGGAAACACCATATATTTT	CASSQDVTYSGNTIYF